Listed below are T cell receptor beta chains from one sample, sequenced in a study of T cell responses to AZD1222 COVID-19 vaccine. Clones were sequenced by immunoSEQ multiplex PCR, and TCRdb holds only the in-frame ones, with some missing. The table includes 160,000 or so clones, about 88% detected once. The specimen was peripheral blood, collected on day 0 of AZD1222 vaccination. The receptor source for this set is an adult in good health. The CDR3 runs from the conserved cysteine through the conserved F or W. D genes are given only for firm matches. Rows give clone size only sometimes, using once, few, many, or a class for an expanded clone.

clone size,J gene,V gene,D gene,CDR3 length,CDR3 protein,CDR3 DNA
-,TRBJ1-1,TRBV30,-,15,CAWRLTGPSNTEAFF,TGTGCCTGGAGGTTGACAGGCCCCTCGAACACTGAAGCTTTCTTT
-,TRBJ1-2,TRBV19,-,15,CASSMPGDRIYGYTF,TGTGCCAGTAGTATGCCAGGGGATAGGATCTATGGCTACACCTTC
-,TRBJ2-5,TRBV7-8,-,14,CASSPDRVGWAQYF,TGTGCCAGCAGCCCGGACCGGGTCGGATGGGCCCAGTACTTC
-,TRBJ1-1,TRBV10-3,-,17,CAIRALANRPLNTEAFF,TGTGCCATCAGGGCCCTTGCGAACAGGCCGTTGAACACTGAAGCTTTCTTT
-,TRBJ1-1,TRBV6-5,-,15,CASSYSGTPNTEAFF,TGTGCCAGCAGTTATTCCGGGACGCCGAACACTGAAGCTTTCTTT
once,TRBJ1-4,TRBV19,-,15,CASSPQGSGREKLFF,TGTGCCAGTAGTCCCCAGGGAAGTGGGCGTGAAAAACTGTTTTTT
-,TRBJ1-6,TRBV7-8,TRBD1,14,CASSQGQNNSPLHF,TGTGCCAGCAGCCAGGGACAGAATAATTCACCCCTCCACTTT
-,TRBJ1-5,TRBV19,-,15,CASSYGRGPNQPQHF,TGTGCCAGTAGTTATGGGCGGGGGCCGAATCAGCCCCAGCATTTT
-,TRBJ2-1,TRBV19,-,18,CASSRSGRGGTLHNEQFF,TGTGCCAGTAGTAGGTCCGGGCGCGGCGGGACGCTTCACAATGAGCAGTTCTTC
-,TRBJ1-5,TRBV19,-,15,CASSIQGSSNQPQHF,TGTGCCAGTAGTATACAGGGGTCTAGCAATCAGCCCCAGCATTTT
-,TRBJ2-3,TRBV5-1,-,13,CASSLDPRDTQYF,TGCGCCAGCAGCTTGGACCCCCGAGATACGCAGTATTTT
-,TRBJ1-4,TRBV19,-,14,CASSIQGKYEKLFF,TGTGCCAGTAGTATTCAGGGGAAGTATGAAAAACTGTTTTTT
-,TRBJ2-7,TRBV6-5,TRBD1,15,CASSYGGTGVREQYF,TGTGCCAGCAGTTACGGTGGGACAGGGGTTAGGGAGCAGTACTTC
-,TRBJ1-2,TRBV7-9,TRBD1,15,CASSLGGDRKSGYTF,TGTGCCAGCAGCTTAGGTGGGGACAGAAAGTCTGGCTACACCTTC
-,TRBJ1-6,TRBV6-1,-,15,CASSEAGRVNSPLHF,TGTGCCAGCAGTGAAGCGGGAAGGGTTAATTCACCCCTCCACTTT
-,TRBJ2-1,TRBV19,TRBD2,16,CASRSGTSGIVNEQFF,TGTGCCAGTAGATCCGGGACTAGCGGGATTGTCAATGAGCAGTTCTTC
once,TRBJ2-5,TRBV24-1,-,17,CATSDPDGGRRRETQYF,TGTGCCACCAGTGATCCCGACGGGGGGCGCCGGCGAGAGACCCAGTACTTC
-,TRBJ1-1,TRBV5-5,-,15,CASSLAGETNTEAFF,TGTGCCAGCAGCTTGGCGGGGGAAACGAACACTGAAGCTTTCTTT